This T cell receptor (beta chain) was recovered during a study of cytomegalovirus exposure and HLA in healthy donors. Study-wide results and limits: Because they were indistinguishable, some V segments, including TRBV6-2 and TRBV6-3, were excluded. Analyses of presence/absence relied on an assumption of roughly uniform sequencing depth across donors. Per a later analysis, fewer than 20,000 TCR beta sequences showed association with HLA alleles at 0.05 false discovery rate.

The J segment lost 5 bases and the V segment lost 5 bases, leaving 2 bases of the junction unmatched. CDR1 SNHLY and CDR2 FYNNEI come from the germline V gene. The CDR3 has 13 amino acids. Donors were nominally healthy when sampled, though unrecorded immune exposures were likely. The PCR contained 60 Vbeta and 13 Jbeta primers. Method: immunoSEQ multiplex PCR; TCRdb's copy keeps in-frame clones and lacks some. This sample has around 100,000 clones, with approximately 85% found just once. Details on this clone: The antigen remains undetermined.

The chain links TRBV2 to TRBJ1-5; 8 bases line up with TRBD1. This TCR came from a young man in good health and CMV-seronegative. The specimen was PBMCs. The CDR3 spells CASSRTGHQPQHF. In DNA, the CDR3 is TGTGCCAGCAGTAGGACAGGGCATCAGCCCCAGCATTTT.